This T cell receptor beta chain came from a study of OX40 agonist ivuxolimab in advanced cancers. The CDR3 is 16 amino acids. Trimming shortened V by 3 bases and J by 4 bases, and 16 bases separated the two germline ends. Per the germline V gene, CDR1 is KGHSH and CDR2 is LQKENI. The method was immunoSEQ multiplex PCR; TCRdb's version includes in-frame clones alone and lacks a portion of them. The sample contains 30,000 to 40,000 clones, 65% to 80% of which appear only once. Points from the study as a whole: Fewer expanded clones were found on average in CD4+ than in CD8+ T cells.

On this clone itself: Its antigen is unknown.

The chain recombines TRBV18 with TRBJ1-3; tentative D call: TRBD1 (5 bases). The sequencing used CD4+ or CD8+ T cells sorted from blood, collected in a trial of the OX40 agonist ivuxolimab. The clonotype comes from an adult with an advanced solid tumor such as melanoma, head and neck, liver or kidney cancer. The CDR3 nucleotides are TGTGCCAGCTCACCTTCTCCCCCCGGGACCGGAAACACCATATATTTT. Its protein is CASSPSPPGTGNTIYF.